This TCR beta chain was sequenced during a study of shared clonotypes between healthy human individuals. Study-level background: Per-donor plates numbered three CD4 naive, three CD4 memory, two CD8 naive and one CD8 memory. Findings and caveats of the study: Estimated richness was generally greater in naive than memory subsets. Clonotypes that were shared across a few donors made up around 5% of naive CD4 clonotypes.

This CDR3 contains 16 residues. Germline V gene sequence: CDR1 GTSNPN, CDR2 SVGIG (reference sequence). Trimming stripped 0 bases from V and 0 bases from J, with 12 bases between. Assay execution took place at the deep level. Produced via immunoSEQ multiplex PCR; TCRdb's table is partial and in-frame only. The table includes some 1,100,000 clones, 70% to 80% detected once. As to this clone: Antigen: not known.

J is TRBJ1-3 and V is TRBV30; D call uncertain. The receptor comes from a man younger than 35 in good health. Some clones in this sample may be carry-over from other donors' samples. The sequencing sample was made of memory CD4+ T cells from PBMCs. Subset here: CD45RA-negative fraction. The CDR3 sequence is CAWSVRQKPSGNTIYF. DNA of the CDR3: TGTGCCTGGAGTGTACGGCAGAAACCCTCTGGAAACACCATATATTTT. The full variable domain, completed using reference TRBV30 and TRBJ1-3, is SQTIHQWPATLVQPVGSPLSLECTVEGTSNPNLYWYRQAAGRGLQLLFYSVGIGQISSEVPQNLSASRPQDRQFILSSKKLLLSDSGFYLCAWSVRQKPSGNTIYFGEGSWLTVV.